What follows describes a single T cell receptor beta chain. Its antigen remains unidentified. This sample stems from a study of shared clonotypes between healthy human individuals. Study-level findings and limits: Rarefaction showed that sequencing of sorted subsets was incomplete (despite large depth). Non-shared clonotypes showed lower generation probabilities than clonotypes common to all four donors.

On sorted subsets, replicate PCRs used approximately 190 ng DNA, or 25,000 to 35,000 T cell genomes. The data were produced by immunoSEQ multiplex PCR, yet TCRdb's version contains in-frame clones alone and is incomplete. This sample has 2,500,000 or so clones, with roughly 92% found just once. Between the trimmed V and J ends, which lost 7 bases and 2 bases, there was a span of 16 bases. The CDR3 spans 15 residues. Naive CD45RA+ and memory CD45RA-negative subsets were split from CD4+ cells. This TCR derives from a man between 18 and 35 years old in good health. Some clones in this sample may be carry-over from other donors' samples. The V and J genes are TRBV5-7 and TRBJ2-1; tentative D call: TRBD2 (6 bases). TRBV5-7 is assigned to the ORF class and has an uncertain function. The sequenced sample was naive CD4+ T cells from PBMCs. Documented subset: CD45RA+ positively selected. CDR3 DNA: TGTGCCAGCCTGGGGAGGCAGGGCACCTACAATGAGCAGTTCTTC. It specifies CASLGRQGTYNEQFF.